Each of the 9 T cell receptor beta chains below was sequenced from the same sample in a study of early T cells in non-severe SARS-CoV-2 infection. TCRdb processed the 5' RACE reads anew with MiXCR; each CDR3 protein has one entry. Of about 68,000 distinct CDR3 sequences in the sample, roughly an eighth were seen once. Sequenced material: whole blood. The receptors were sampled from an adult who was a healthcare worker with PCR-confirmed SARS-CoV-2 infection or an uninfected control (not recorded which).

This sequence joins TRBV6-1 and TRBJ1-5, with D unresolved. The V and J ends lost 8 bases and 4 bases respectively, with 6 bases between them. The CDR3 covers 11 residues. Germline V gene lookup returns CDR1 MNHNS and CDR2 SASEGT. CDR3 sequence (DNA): TGTGCCAGCCGATCTAATCAGCCCCAGCATTTT. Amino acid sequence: CASRSNQPQHF.

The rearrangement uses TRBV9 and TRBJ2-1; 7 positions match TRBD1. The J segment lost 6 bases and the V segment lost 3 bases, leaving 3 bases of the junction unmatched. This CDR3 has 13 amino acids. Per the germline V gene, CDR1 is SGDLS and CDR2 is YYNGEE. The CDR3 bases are TGTGCCAGCAGCGCCTACAGGGGCAATGAGCAGTTCTTC. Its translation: CASSAYRGNEQFF.

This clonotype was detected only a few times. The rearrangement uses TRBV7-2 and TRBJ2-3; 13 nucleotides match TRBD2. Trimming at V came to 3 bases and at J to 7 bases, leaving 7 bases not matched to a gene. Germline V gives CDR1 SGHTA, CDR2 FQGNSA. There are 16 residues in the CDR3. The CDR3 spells CASSFGTSGGAYTQYF. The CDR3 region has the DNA TGTGCCAGCAGCTTTGGAACTAGCGGGGGGGCATATACGCAGTATTTT. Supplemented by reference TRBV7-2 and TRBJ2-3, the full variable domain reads GAGVSQSPSNKVTEKGKDVELRCDPISGHTALYWYRQSLGQGLEFLIYFQGNSAPDKSGLPSDRFSAERTGGSVSTLTIQRTQQEDSAVYLCASSFGTSGGAYTQYFGPGTRLTVL.

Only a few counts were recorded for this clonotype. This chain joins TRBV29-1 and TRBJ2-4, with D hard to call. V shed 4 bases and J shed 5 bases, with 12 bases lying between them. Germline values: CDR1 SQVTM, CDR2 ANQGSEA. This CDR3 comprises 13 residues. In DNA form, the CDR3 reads TGCAGCGTTGCGGTTGGGCCTGAAAACATTCAGTACTTC. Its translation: CSVAVGPENIQYF.

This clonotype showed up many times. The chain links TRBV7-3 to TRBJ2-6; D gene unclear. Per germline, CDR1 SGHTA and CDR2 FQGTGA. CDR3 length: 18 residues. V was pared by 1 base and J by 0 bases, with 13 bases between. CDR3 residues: CASSLKSGASSGANVLTF. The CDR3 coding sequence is TGTGCCAGCAGCTTAAAATCGGGCGCTTCCTCTGGGGCCAACGTCCTGACTTTC.

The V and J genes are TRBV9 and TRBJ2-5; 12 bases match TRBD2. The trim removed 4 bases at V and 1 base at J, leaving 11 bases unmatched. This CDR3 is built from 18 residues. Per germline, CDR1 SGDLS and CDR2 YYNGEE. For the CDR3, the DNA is TGTGCCAGCAGCCCCTGGCCTAGCGGGGGGGCCCGCCAAGAGACCCAGTACTTC. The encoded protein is CASSPWPSGGARQETQYF.

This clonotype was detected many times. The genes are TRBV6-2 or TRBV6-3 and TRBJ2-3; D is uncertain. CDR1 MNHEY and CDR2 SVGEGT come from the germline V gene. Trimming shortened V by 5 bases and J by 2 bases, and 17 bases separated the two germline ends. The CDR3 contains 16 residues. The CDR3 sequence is CASSPAIGRNTDTQYF. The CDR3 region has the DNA TGTGCCAGCAGTCCCGCCATTGGGCGGAACACAGATACGCAGTATTTT.

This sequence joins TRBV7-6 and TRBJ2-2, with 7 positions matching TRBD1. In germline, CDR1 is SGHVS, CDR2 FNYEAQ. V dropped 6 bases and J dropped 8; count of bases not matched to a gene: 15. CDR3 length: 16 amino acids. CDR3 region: CASRPPGAGGLGELFF. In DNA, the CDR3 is TGTGCCAGCAGACCCCCGGGCGCAGGGGGTTTGGGGGAGCTGTTTTTT.

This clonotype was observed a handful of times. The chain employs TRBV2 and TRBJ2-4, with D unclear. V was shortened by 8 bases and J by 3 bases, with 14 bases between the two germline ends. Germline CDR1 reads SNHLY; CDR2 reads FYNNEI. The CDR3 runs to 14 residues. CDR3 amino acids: CASCHSENKNIQYF. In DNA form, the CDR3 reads TGTGCCAGCTGCCACAGCGAGAACAAAAACATTCAGTACTTC.